This T cell receptor beta chain was identified during a study of spatial heterogeneity in lung cancer. The overall study: Samples were donated by 72 untreated early-stage non-small cell lung cancer patients. The study, taken as a whole, reports: Among blood samples, ubiquitous expanded tumor TCRs appeared more at resection than at follow-up.

This clonotype was recorded many times. Its antigen is as yet unknown. Time point indicated: blood at routine non-recurrence follow-up after resection. From tumor, nontumor lung or frozen PBMC, whole RNA was taken unsorted for sequencing. Every TCR cDNA molecule bore a unique molecular identifier. TCRdb reprocessed the 5' RACE reads via MiXCR and lists one record per CDR3 protein. Of 100,000 to 120,000 distinct CDR3 sequences listed, approximately 10% are singletons. Germline CDR1 is MNHEY and CDR2 is SVGAGI. The CDR3 contains 15 residues. V shed 6 bases and J 7 bases; nucleotides not matched to a gene: 12.

V gene TRBV6-5 combines with J gene TRBJ2-1; 7 bases agree with TRBD2. The TCR originated in a female donor with early-stage non-small cell lung cancer. The input for sequencing was PBMCs, taken at follow-up. CDR3 DNA: TGTGCCAGCAGCTCGACCGGGACTACCGCGAATGAGCAGTTCTTC. Translation: CASSSTGTTANEQFF.